These T cell receptor beta chains were read from a single sample in a study of shared clonotypes between healthy human individuals. Assay: immunoSEQ multiplex PCR; the TCRdb copy retains only in-frame clones and omits some. This table holds about 2 million clones, about 94% found once. Input material: naive CD8+ T cells sorted from blood. These receptors all come from a man aged 18 to 35 in good health. The CDR3 runs from the conserved cysteine through the conserved F or W. Fields, in order: clone size, J gene, D gene, CDR3 length, V gene, CDR3 protein, CDR3 DNA. A D gene is named only where the DNA matches it firmly. Clone sizes are given selectively: once, few, many, or a class where the clone is expanded.

clone_size: once
j_call: TRBJ2-1
d_call: TRBD2
cdr3_length: 15
v_call: TRBV9
cdr3_aa: CASSEREGQYNEQFF
cdr3_nt: TGTGCCAGCAGCGAACGGGAGGGCCAGTACAATGAGCAGTTCTTC

clone_size: .
j_call: TRBJ2-7
d_call: TRBD2
cdr3_length: 14
v_call: TRBV5-1
cdr3_aa: CASSAGLADYEQYF
cdr3_nt: TGCGCCAGCAGCGCCGGACTAGCGGACTACGAGCAGTACTTC

clone_size: .
j_call: TRBJ1-1
d_call: .
cdr3_length: 12
v_call: TRBV25-1
cdr3_aa: CASSDRGPEAFF
cdr3_nt: TGTGCCAGCAGTGACAGGGGCCCTGAAGCTTTCTTT

clone_size: .
j_call: TRBJ2-2
d_call: .
cdr3_length: 16
v_call: TRBV10-3
cdr3_aa: CAISDPGGANTGELFF
cdr3_nt: TGTGCCATCAGTGACCCCGGAGGGGCGAACACCGGGGAGCTGTTTTTT

clone_size: .
j_call: TRBJ1-4
d_call: TRBD1
cdr3_length: 14
v_call: TRBV28
cdr3_aa: CASSPTGGGEKLFF
cdr3_nt: TGTGCCAGCAGCCCCACAGGGGGCGGTGAAAAACTGTTTTTT

clone_size: .
j_call: TRBJ1-1
d_call: .
cdr3_length: 14
v_call: TRBV19
cdr3_aa: CASSWGEGDTEAFF
cdr3_nt: TGTGCCAGTAGCTGGGGGGAAGGGGACACTGAAGCTTTCTTT

clone_size: .
j_call: TRBJ2-7
d_call: .
cdr3_length: 15
v_call: TRBV5-1
cdr3_aa: CASSPFGQGLDEQYF
cdr3_nt: TGCGCCAGCAGCCCCTTCGGCCAGGGGCTCGACGAGCAGTACTTC

clone_size: .
j_call: TRBJ2-7
d_call: .
cdr3_length: 12
v_call: TRBV27
cdr3_aa: CASRTGMGEQYF
cdr3_nt: TGTGCCAGCAGAACAGGGATGGGAGAGCAGTACTTC

clone_size: .
j_call: TRBJ2-7
d_call: .
cdr3_length: 15
v_call: TRBV2
cdr3_aa: CASSEAWGESYEQYF
cdr3_nt: TGTGCCAGCAGTGAAGCGTGGGGGGAGTCCTACGAGCAGTACTTC

clone_size: .
j_call: TRBJ1-5
d_call: .
cdr3_length: 14
v_call: TRBV28
cdr3_aa: CASSRDGINQPQHF
cdr3_nt: TGTGCCAGCAGTCGGGACGGAATCAATCAGCCCCAGCATTTT

clone_size: .
j_call: TRBJ2-7
d_call: .
cdr3_length: 16
v_call: TRBV6-1
cdr3_aa: CASSVYWDKSSYEQYF
cdr3_nt: TGTGCCAGCAGTGTTTATTGGGACAAGAGCTCCTACGAGCAGTACTTC

clone_size: .
j_call: TRBJ1-1
d_call: TRBD1
cdr3_length: 14
v_call: TRBV6-5
cdr3_aa: CASSTTGPNTEAFF
cdr3_nt: TGTGCCAGCAGCACGACAGGGCCAAACACTGAAGCTTTCTTT

clone_size: .
j_call: TRBJ2-7
d_call: TRBD1
cdr3_length: 14
v_call: TRBV19
cdr3_aa: CASRLDRDSYEQYF
cdr3_nt: TGTGCCAGTAGATTAGACAGGGACTCCTACGAGCAGTACTTC

clone_size: .
j_call: TRBJ2-3
d_call: .
cdr3_length: 15
v_call: TRBV6-6
cdr3_aa: CASSYQGGRTDTQYF
cdr3_nt: TGTGCCAGCAGTTACCAGGGTGGGAGGACAGATACGCAGTATTTT

clone_size: .
j_call: TRBJ1-2
d_call: .
cdr3_length: 14
v_call: TRBV7-9
cdr3_aa: CASSLGQSNYGYTF
cdr3_nt: TGTGCCAGCAGTCTCGGACAGTCCAACTATGGCTACACCTTC

clone_size: .
j_call: TRBJ1-4
d_call: .
cdr3_length: 14
v_call: TRBV6-1
cdr3_aa: CASRERGANEKLFF
cdr3_nt: TGTGCCAGCAGGGAAAGGGGGGCCAATGAAAAACTGTTTTTT

clone_size: once
j_call: TRBJ2-3
d_call: .
cdr3_length: 16
v_call: TRBV5-4
cdr3_aa: CASSSLATISTDTQYF
cdr3_nt: TGTGCCAGCAGCTCGCTTGCCACGATAAGCACAGATACGCAGTATTTT

clone_size: .
j_call: TRBJ2-7
d_call: .
cdr3_length: 17
v_call: TRBV5-1
cdr3_aa: CASSLVQGGVLDYEQYF
cdr3_nt: TGCGCCAGCAGCTTGGTACAGGGAGGAGTTCTTGACTACGAGCAGTACTTC

clone_size: .
j_call: TRBJ1-2
d_call: .
cdr3_length: 16
v_call: TRBV4-3
cdr3_aa: CASSQGVETVSYGYTF
cdr3_nt: TGCGCCAGCAGCCAAGGGGTAGAGACAGTCTCCTATGGCTACACCTTC

clone_size: .
j_call: TRBJ2-7
d_call: .
cdr3_length: 15
v_call: TRBV5-1
cdr3_aa: CASSPTGTGLFEQYF
cdr3_nt: TGCGCCAGCAGCCCCACGGGGACCGGTCTGTTCGAGCAGTACTTC

clone_size: .
j_call: TRBJ2-5
d_call: TRBD2
cdr3_length: 16
v_call: TRBV13
cdr3_aa: CASSPRASGGLETQYF
cdr3_nt: TGTGCCAGCAGCCCCCGGGCTAGCGGGGGACTGGAGACCCAGTACTTC

clone_size: .
j_call: TRBJ2-7
d_call: TRBD1
cdr3_length: 14
v_call: TRBV27
cdr3_aa: CASSLTGGSYEQYF
cdr3_nt: TGTGCCAGCAGCCTAACAGGGGGCTCCTACGAGCAGTACTTC

clone_size: .
j_call: TRBJ2-7
d_call: TRBD2
cdr3_length: 15
v_call: TRBV4-1
cdr3_aa: CASSRGTSGSYEQYF
cdr3_nt: TGCGCCAGCAGCCGCGGGACTAGCGGGTCCTACGAGCAGTACTTC

clone_size: few
j_call: TRBJ1-4
d_call: .
cdr3_length: 15
v_call: TRBV21-1
cdr3_aa: CASRRASGDGEKLFF
cdr3_nt: TGTGCCAGCCGAAGGGCCTCAGGGGATGGTGAAAAACTGTTTTTT

clone_size: .
j_call: TRBJ1-3
d_call: .
cdr3_length: 14
v_call: TRBV11-2
cdr3_aa: CASGEGLSGNTIYF
cdr3_nt: TGTGCCAGCGGTGAGGGCCTCTCTGGAAACACCATATATTTT

clone_size: .
j_call: TRBJ2-4
d_call: TRBD2
cdr3_length: 13
v_call: TRBV27
cdr3_aa: CASSLGGRNIQYF
cdr3_nt: TGTGCCAGCAGTTTGGGAGGGAGAAACATTCAGTACTTC

clone_size: .
j_call: TRBJ1-1
d_call: .
cdr3_length: 11
v_call: TRBV30
cdr3_aa: CAWSVRPKAFF
cdr3_nt: TGTGCCTGGAGTGTACGTCCGAAAGCTTTCTTT

clone_size: .
j_call: TRBJ1-1
d_call: .
cdr3_length: 14
v_call: TRBV7-9
cdr3_aa: CASSPSGGNTEAFF
cdr3_nt: TGTGCCAGCAGCCCCTCTGGCGGGAACACTGAAGCTTTCTTT

clone_size: .
j_call: TRBJ2-7
d_call: TRBD2
cdr3_length: 15
v_call: TRBV11-2
cdr3_aa: CASSQRLAGPYEQYF
cdr3_nt: TGTGCCAGCAGCCAGAGACTAGCGGGGCCCTACGAGCAGTACTTC

clone_size: .
j_call: TRBJ2-5
d_call: .
cdr3_length: 16
v_call: TRBV10-2
cdr3_aa: CASSLRLGLSAETQYF
cdr3_nt: TGCGCCAGCAGTTTAAGGTTGGGACTTTCAGCAGAGACCCAGTACTTC

clone_size: .
j_call: TRBJ2-7
d_call: TRBD1
cdr3_length: 13
v_call: TRBV5-1
cdr3_aa: CASSGDRAYEQYF
cdr3_nt: TGCGCCAGCAGCGGAGACAGGGCCTACGAGCAGTACTTC

clone_size: .
j_call: TRBJ2-7
d_call: .
cdr3_length: 17
v_call: TRBV5-4
cdr3_aa: CASSFMGPGPGLGEQYF
cdr3_nt: TGTGCCAGCAGCTTCATGGGGCCGGGACCCGGCTTGGGCGAGCAGTACTTC

clone_size: .
j_call: TRBJ2-7
d_call: TRBD1
cdr3_length: 14
v_call: TRBV5-4
cdr3_aa: CASSPDRGLYEQYF
cdr3_nt: TGTGCCAGCAGCCCGGACAGGGGGCTCTACGAGCAGTACTTC

clone_size: .
j_call: TRBJ1-1
d_call: .
cdr3_length: 15
v_call: TRBV6-1
cdr3_aa: CASSVLAEMNTEAFF
cdr3_nt: TGTGCCAGCAGTGTATTGGCAGAGATGAACACTGAAGCTTTCTTT

clone_size: .
j_call: TRBJ2-3
d_call: TRBD2
cdr3_length: 16
v_call: TRBV13
cdr3_aa: CASGRGLAGITDTQYF
cdr3_nt: TGTGCCAGCGGACGGGGACTAGCGGGAATCACAGATACGCAGTATTTT

clone_size: .
j_call: TRBJ2-1
d_call: TRBD2
cdr3_length: 16
v_call: TRBV7-2
cdr3_aa: CASSLAGTSVYNEQFF
cdr3_nt: TGTGCCAGCAGCTTAGCGGGGACTAGCGTTTACAATGAGCAGTTCTTC

clone_size: .
j_call: TRBJ2-7
d_call: TRBD1
cdr3_length: 13
v_call: TRBV6-5
cdr3_aa: CASAHRGSYEQYF
cdr3_nt: TGTGCCAGTGCCCACAGGGGAAGCTACGAGCAGTACTTC

clone_size: once
j_call: TRBJ1-1
d_call: .
cdr3_length: 14
v_call: TRBV7-9
cdr3_aa: CASSPLGGAVEAFF
cdr3_nt: TGTGCCAGCAGCCCCCTTGGGGGGGCGGTTGAAGCTTTCTTT

clone_size: once
j_call: TRBJ1-2
d_call: TRBD1
cdr3_length: 15
v_call: TRBV4-3
cdr3_aa: CASSLREDRGHGYTF
cdr3_nt: TGCGCCAGCAGCCTTAGGGAGGACAGGGGACACGGCTACACCTTC

clone_size: few
j_call: TRBJ1-5
d_call: .
cdr3_length: 12
v_call: TRBV10-1
cdr3_aa: CASMVGNQPQHF
cdr3_nt: TGCGCCAGCATGGTGGGGAATCAGCCCCAGCATTTT

clone_size: .
j_call: TRBJ1-5
d_call: TRBD1
cdr3_length: 14
v_call: TRBV4-1
cdr3_aa: CASSQGTGLKPQHF
cdr3_nt: TGCGCCAGCAGCCAAGGGACAGGATTAAAACCCCAGCATTTT

clone_size: .
j_call: TRBJ1-2
d_call: .
cdr3_length: 14
v_call: TRBV30
cdr3_aa: CAWSVGEFNYGYTF
cdr3_nt: TGTGCCTGGAGTGTAGGGGAATTTAACTATGGCTACACCTTC

clone_size: .
j_call: TRBJ2-1
d_call: TRBD2
cdr3_length: 16
v_call: TRBV7-2
cdr3_aa: CASSLGLAGPKNEQFF
cdr3_nt: TGTGCCAGCAGCTTAGGCCTAGCGGGACCGAAAAATGAGCAGTTCTTC

clone_size: .
j_call: TRBJ2-2
d_call: TRBD2
cdr3_length: 16
v_call: TRBV7-2
cdr3_aa: CASSSRLAGAVGELFF
cdr3_nt: TGTGCCAGCAGCTCCCGACTAGCGGGAGCTGTCGGGGAGCTGTTTTTT

clone_size: once
j_call: TRBJ1-6
d_call: .
cdr3_length: 15
v_call: TRBV15
cdr3_aa: CATSRDGGYNSPLHF
cdr3_nt: TGTGCCACCAGCAGAGATGGCGGGTATAATTCACCCCTCCACTTT

clone_size: once
j_call: TRBJ1-4
d_call: TRBD1
cdr3_length: 16
v_call: TRBV4-3
cdr3_aa: CASSKLQGQVNEKLFF
cdr3_nt: TGCGCCAGCAGCAAATTACAGGGGCAGGTTAATGAAAAACTGTTTTTT

clone_size: .
j_call: TRBJ2-2
d_call: .
cdr3_length: 14
v_call: TRBV7-9
cdr3_aa: CASSLPQGGGELFF
cdr3_nt: TGTGCCAGCAGCTTACCACAGGGCGGAGGGGAGCTGTTTTTT